This TCR beta chain was sequenced for a study of TIL therapy for anti-PD-1-resistant metastatic lung cancer. On the study more broadly: Tumor harvest preceded PD-1/PD-L1 blockade, followed by nivolumab treatment. Tumors carried a median 1.5 non-synonymous mutations per megabase.

Sequencing used immunoSEQ v3. Method: immunoSEQ multiplex PCR; TCRdb's copy keeps in-frame clones and lacks some. The profile shows more than 50,000 clones, about nine tenths of them singletons. As for time point: pre-treatment sample, taken before nivolumab and TIL therapy. CDR3 length: 14 residues. The TCR sequence derives from a person between 25 and 79 years old with non-small cell lung cancer. The chain recombines TRBV21-1 with TRBJ2-5; the D segment call TRBD1 is taken from the table without a DNA check. TRBV21-1 is noted as a pseudogene. The sequenced sample was blood, obtained at baseline. The CDR3 sequence is CASSKVDSQETQYF. The CDR3 DNA is TGTGCCAGCAGCAAAGTAGACAGCCAAGAGACCCAGTACTTC.